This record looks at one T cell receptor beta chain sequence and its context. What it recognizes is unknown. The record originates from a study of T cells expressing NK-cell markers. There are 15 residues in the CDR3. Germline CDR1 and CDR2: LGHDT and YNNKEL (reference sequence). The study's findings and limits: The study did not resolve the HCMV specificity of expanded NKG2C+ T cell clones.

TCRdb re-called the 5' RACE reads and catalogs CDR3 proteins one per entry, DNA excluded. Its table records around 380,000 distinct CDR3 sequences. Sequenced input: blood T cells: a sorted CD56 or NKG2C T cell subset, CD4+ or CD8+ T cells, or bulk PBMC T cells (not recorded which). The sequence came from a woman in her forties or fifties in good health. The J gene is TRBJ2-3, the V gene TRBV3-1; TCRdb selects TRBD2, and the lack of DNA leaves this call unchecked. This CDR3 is CASSPGTSGSSTQYF.